This TCR beta chain was captured by sequencing in a study of tumor-infiltrating lymphocytes in oesophageal squamous cell carcinoma. This clonotype was recorded many times. V was trimmed by 0 bases and J by 14 bases, leaving 6 bases between them. CDR3 length: 10 residues. Germline loops: CDR1 ENHRY, CDR2 SYGVKD. TCRdb fed the PCR reads into MiXCR, producing one record per CDR3 protein. The sample has some 22,000 distinct CDR3 sequences; about 35% are singletons. The V call is TRBV10-3, the J call TRBJ2-3; no clear D gene. Material: esophageal tumor tissue. This receptor was taken from a male donor with esophageal squamous cell carcinoma. Written as DNA, the CDR3 is TGTGCCATCAGTGAGTCATCATGGTATTTT. It translates to CAISESSWYF.